This T cell receptor beta chain was recovered during a study of OX40 agonist ivuxolimab in advanced cancers. Study-level background: Treatment received earlier with anti-PD-1, anti-PD-L1 or anti-CTLA-4 agents was allowed, and 40% had some.

Findings and caveats of the study: Expanded clones tended on average to be more numerous among CD8+ T cells than CD4+.

Any history of autoimmune disease or systemic immunosuppression disqualified patients. As for this clone: What it recognizes is unknown.

V was shortened by 8 bases and J by 3 bases, with 13 bases between the two germline ends. The V gene's germline CDR1 is SNHLY and CDR2 FYNNEI. CDR3 length equals 14 residues. Sequencing was performed with immunoSEQ multiplex PCR; in TCRdb, only in-frame clones are kept and a portion is missing. The data contain fewer than 55,000 clones, more than 80% of them singletons. J is TRBJ2-2 and V is TRBV2, with D unclear. The sequence derives from an adult with an advanced solid tumor such as melanoma, head and neck, liver or kidney cancer. The source material was CD4+ or CD8+ T cells sorted from blood, sampled in a trial of the OX40 agonist ivuxolimab. The CDR3 region has the DNA TGTGCCAGCCGATCCTCCTCGGACACCGGGGAGCTGTTTTTT. It yields the protein CASRSSSDTGELFF.